The present T cell receptor (beta chain) was sequenced within a study of blood T cell repertoires in COVID-19. Study-level background: PBMCs, B-cell-depleted T cells, or T cells were the source of the cDNA or gDNA that made up the material.

Here immunoSEQ multiplex PCR was the method, and the copy in TCRdb shows in-frame clones only, minus some. In the table there are 65,000 to 100,000 clones, nearly 90% of which are singletons. CDR3 size: 12 residues. Germline-derived CDR1 and CDR2 are MDHEN and SYDVKM. V was pared by 6 bases and J by 6 bases, with 11 bases between. This sequence joins TRBV28 and TRBJ1-1; D uncertain. The sequenced sample was peripheral blood. The sequence derives from a man aged 50 or older with acute or convalescent COVID-19. CDR3 sequence: CASSLIGSEAFF. CDR3 DNA sequence: TGTGCCAGCAGCCTCATCGGGTCTGAAGCTTTCTTT.